What follows are 15 T cell receptor beta chains derived from one specimen sequenced in a study of regulatory T cells in long-lasting Graves disease (dated by TCRdb to about 2021). Receptor libraries were prepared by multiplex PCR. TCRdb lists the instrument as Illumina HiSeq 4000. To build TCR beta libraries, CDR3 regions were amplified by Arm-PCR using iRepertoire HTBI primers. TCRdb reprocessed the public reads (quality trimming at Q25 with fastp, clone calling with MiXCR) and kept in-frame beta chains. CDR3 protein duplicates are merged, each entry listing the most common genes and DNA. This sample holds approximately 400,000 distinct CDR3 sequences; approximately 16% were observed only once. The leading ten clones occupy about 8.3% of the sample. Interpreted using the paper, the time point label stands for: newly diagnosed GD, antithyroid drugs for less than 3 months. RNA was extracted from PBMCs in TRIzol for both TCR sequencing and RNA sequencing.

This same sample was also taken into another study, of T cells in Graves' hyperthyroidism and ophthalmopathy.

The specimen comprised peripheral blood mononuclear cells (PBMCs), sampled at new diagnosis, from a patient treated with antithyroid drugs. These receptors were collected from a woman aged 40 to 49 with Graves disease. Donor details come from another sample of the same person, matched by shared clones.

This clonotype was detected a few times. An end of the junction differs from the germline gene, which may be a read error. The chain carries TRBV20-1 and TRBJ1-2, with a weak D call TRBD1 (6 bases). CDR1 and CDR2 (germline): DFQATT, SNEGSKA (reference sequence). The CDR3 has 11 amino acids. CDR3 sequence: CSARTDNGYTF. The CDR3 DNA reads as TGCAGCGCTAGGACAGATAATGGCTACACCTTC.

This clonotype came up many times. The chain combines TRBV10-2 with TRBJ2-5; a possible D gene is TRBD2 (6 bases). V shed 2 bases and J shed 3 bases, with 13 bases lying between them. CDR1 WSHSY and CDR2 SAAADI come from the germline V gene. The CDR3 loop spans 15 amino acids. The CDR3 sequence is CASSEGSSGKETQYF. CDR3 nucleotide sequence: TGCGCCAGCAGTGAGGGTAGTAGCGGAAAAGAGACCCAGTACTTC.

Comment on this clonotype: This may stem from a read error, because a much larger clone lies one nucleotide away. The chain joins TRBV6-2 or TRBV6-3 to TRBJ2-7; TRBD1 might be the D (5 bases). The CDR3 runs to 14 residues. Germline values: CDR1 MNHEY, CDR2 SVGEGT. Written as DNA, the CDR3 is TGTGCCAGCAGATCCACCCAGGGATCCTACGAGCGGTACTTC. Protein sequence: CASRSTQGSYERYF.

This clonotype was seen at least ten times. The J gene is TRBJ1-6, the V gene TRBV6-2 or TRBV6-3; no firm D call. V lost 2 bases and J 9 bases, leaving 11 bases between the germline ends. The CDR3 runs 14 residues. Germline V gene sequence: CDR1 MNHEY, CDR2 SVGEGT. The CDR3 reads CASSYEPRGSPLHF. The CDR3 bases are TGTGCCAGCAGTTACGAGCCGCGCGGTTCACCCCTCCACTTT.

At least ten counts were recorded for this clonotype. The chain employs TRBV19 and TRBJ2-2; 8 positions match TRBD1. V was pared by 3 bases and J by 1 base, with 4 bases of the junction left unmatched. CDR3 length equals 16 residues. Germline assignment: CDR1 LNHDA and CDR2 SQIVND (reference sequence). The CDR3 spells CASSISGGMNTGELFF. In nucleotides, the CDR3 is TGTGCCAGTAGTATCTCAGGGGGCATGAACACCGGGGAGCTGTTTTTT.

The chain links TRBV6-1 to TRBJ2-2; D is unclear. The CDR3 runs 14 residues. Germline CDR1 reads MNHNS; CDR2 reads SASEGT. Deletions cut 5 bases from V and 4 bases from J, with 11 bases between. The CDR3 DNA is TGTGCCAGCAGTAACCCTGGTGGCACCGGGGAGCTGTTTTTT. It yields the protein CASSNPGGTGELFF.

This clonotype was seen more than once but under ten times. The chain couples TRBV7-8 to TRBJ1-3; 8 bases are a match to TRBD1. The junction had 6 bases not matched to a gene; V was cut back by 1 base and J by 4 bases. The CDR3 is 16 residues long. CDR1 is SGHVS, CDR2 FQNEAQ, per germline. The CDR3 spells CASSLEGQALGNTIYF. In nucleotides, the CDR3 is TGTGCCAGCAGCTTAGAGGGACAGGCATTGGGAAACACCATATATTTT.

This clonotype turned up a few times. The genes are TRBV7-9 and TRBJ2-3; TRBD1 or TRBD2 may be the D gene (6 bases each). Germline assignment: CDR1 SEHNR and CDR2 FQNEAQ (reference sequence). The ends were cut back, 6 bases at V and 14 bases at J, with 18 bases in the middle. The CDR3 length is 12 residues. CDR3: CASSHDGGQGYF. The CDR3 DNA reads TGTGCCAGCAGTCATGATGGGGGGCAGGGGTATTTT.

This clonotype was counted at least ten times. CDR3 loop: CASRIQSALHYGYTF. The CDR3 DNA sequence: TGTGCCAGCCGTATCCAATCGGCGCTCCACTATGGCTACACCTTC. V gene TRBV2 combines with J gene TRBJ1-2, with D uncertain. CDR3 size: 15 residues. Germline assignment: CDR1 SNHLY and CDR2 FYNNEI. V lost 8 bases, J lost 3 bases, and 19 bases lay in between.

This clonotype has at least ten counts. V usage is TRBV6-5 and J usage is TRBJ2-2; D possibly uses TRBD1 or TRBD2 (6 bases each). Germline assignment: CDR1 MNHEY and CDR2 SVGAGI. The V gene lost 4 bases and the J gene lost 3 bases, with 18 bases spanning the gap. The CDR3 covers 17 residues. Written as DNA, the CDR3 is TGTGCCAGCAGTTCAGGGGCCGCTAGCGCATACACCGGGGAGCTGTTTTTT. Protein: CASSSGAASAYTGELFF.

This clonotype showed up many times. This chain connects TRBV20-1 to TRBJ2-2; D may match TRBD1 or TRBD2 (6 bases each). This CDR3 is 14 amino acids long. CDR1 is DFQATT, CDR2 SNEGSKA, per germline (reference sequence). Trimming stripped 3 bases from V and 6 bases from J, with 14 bases between. The CDR3 bases are TGCAGTGCTAGTGGGGGGCCCGTTTCCGGGGAGCTGTTTTTT. Protein product: CSASGGPVSGELFF.

Many counts were recorded for this clonotype. V and J are TRBV15 and TRBJ1-1; no reliable D call. Trimming removed 4 bases at V and 1 base at J, with 10 bases between. The germline V gene has CDR1 LNHNV and CDR2 YYDKDF (reference sequence). The CDR3 extends over 14 amino acids. The CDR3 sequence is CATSIKVQNTEAFF. The CDR3 DNA follows: TGTGCCACCAGCATTAAAGTCCAGAACACTGAAGCTTTCTTT.

The rearrangement uses TRBV9 and TRBJ2-3; 10 bases align to TRBD1. The germline V gene has CDR1 SGDLS and CDR2 YYNGEE. CDR3 length: 15 amino acids. V was clipped by 3 bases and J by 4 bases; unmatched bases: 5. The CDR3 is CASSEGTGASDTQYF. The CDR3 nucleotides are TGTGCCAGCAGCGAGGGGACAGGGGCGTCAGATACGCAGTATTTT.

This clonotype was detected many times. This chain links TRBV20-1 with TRBJ2-3, with TRBD2 identical over 11 bases. V dropped 6 bases and J dropped 4; count of bases not matched to a gene: 18. The CDR3 spans 18 residues. Germline V gives CDR1 DFQATT, CDR2 SNEGSKA (reference sequence). CDR3 bases: TGCAGTGCCCTTGGGACTAGCGGAACGGGCTCTGGGTCAGATACGCAGTATTTT. The encoded protein is CSALGTSGTGSGSDTQYF.

This clonotype was detected many times. The chain employs TRBV28 and TRBJ1-5, with no clear D. CDR1 MDHEN and CDR2 SYDVKM come from the germline V gene. CDR3 length equals 12 residues. V gave up 7 bases and J gave up 2 bases, with 6 bases separating them. The CDR3 nucleotides read TGTGCCAGCACCCACGGCAATCAGCCCCAGCATTTT. Translating it yields CASTHGNQPQHF.